Described below is a single T cell receptor beta chain sequence and its context. The specificity of this receptor is unknown. The sample holds no much larger clone one base away, and base qualities are not on file. The source of the sample is a study of vaccination and CD4 T cells after COVID-19 (dated by TCRdb to between 2021 and 2022). Study-level background: SARS-CoV-2 positivity had been established in the convalescent patients by nasal swab PCR, and mild disease was recorded in roughly 10 of these patients and severe disease in one. Each participant got two doses of either the Pfizer-BioNTech BNT162b2 vaccine (n=8) or the Moderna mRNA-1273 vaccine (n=2). In the convalescent cohort there were six males and four females, among whom were two Hispanic individuals, seven Caucasians, two Asians and one multiracial person. Post-COVID blood samples were collected from convalescent patients a median of around 100 days after diagnosis, with a range of roughly 35 to 161 days. The time from the second vaccine dose to post-vaccine blood sampling had a median of roughly 70 days and ranged from roughly 13 to 241 days. In roughly eleven COVID-19 convalescent patients and a handful of infection-naive healthy vaccine recipients, the spike-specific CD4+ TCR repertoire before mRNA vaccination was compared with the repertoire after mRNA vaccination.

Positive SARS-CoV-2 PCR tests in the convalescent patients dated from March to December 2020, before Alpha, Beta and Delta variants emerged in the United States. Ficoll-Paque Plus gradient centrifugation was used to isolate PBMCs from whole blood, and the isolated PBMCs were then either used fresh or cryopreserved at -140C. The trim is 4 bases for V and 4 bases for J, with a gap of 10 bases between the germline ends. Including cysteine and phenylalanine, the CDR3 has 13 amino acids. The DNA shown is the 39-base CDR3, in frame from base 1. Per the germline V gene, MNHNS is the CDR1 and SASEGT is the CDR2. Library preparation used PCR. For sequencing, an Illumina iSeq 100 was employed. In the source study's methods: Non-productive sequences were removed, and CDR3s that did not start with C, did not end with F or W, or were shorter than 7 amino acids were discarded. CDR3 homology was assessed with Levenshtein distances (stringdist) and unrooted phylogenetic trees (ape) in R version 3.6.1. In-frame beta chains were kept once TCRdb had trimmed the public reads at Q25 with fastp and called clones with MiXCR. Duplicate CDR3 protein sequences are folded into a single record with the most common DNA and genes. The V and J calls were not made by the authors but by TCRdb's processing. For this sample there are some 18,000 distinct CDR3 sequences; around 63% appear just once. The ten largest clones take up roughly 1.1% of the sample.

Beyond this particular receptor, the publication reports: Only a relatively small number of convalescent patients were included in the study, and early timepoints following natural infection were not analyzed. Among the post-vaccine SARS-CoV-2-reactive clones in convalescent patients, a median approximately 90% showed up only after vaccination, which suggests vaccine-specific priming. An increase in the median number of SARS-CoV-2-reactive clonotypes from 20 to 25 after infection to approximately 41 after vaccination was observed, but the change was not found to be significant. In convalescent patients, nearly all vaccine-specific clones (304 of 307) were found to be mono-reactive for SARS-CoV-2 spike rather than cross-reactive with common cold coronaviruses.

This material consisted of CD4+ T cells from blood, taken after SARS-CoV-2 vaccination. This sequence originates from a human donor who had recovered from COVID-19. This sequence uses TRBV6-1 and TRBJ1-2, with a tentative D gene TRBD1 over 5 matching bases. The CDR3 protein: CASSATVLYGYTF. In nucleotide form, the sequence is TGTGCCAGCAGTGCGACAGTGCTCTATGGCTACACCTTC.